Below, 3 T cell receptor beta chains from the same sample are listed, as sequenced in a study of blood T cells in healthy people across ages. Next came a second PCR, run for about 7 to 11 cycles, which used a sample-barcoded 5' primer along with a J-beta primer mix. TCRdb processed the 5' RACE reads anew with MiXCR; each CDR3 protein has one entry. The sample consists of almost 300,000 distinct CDR3 sequences, 25% to 30% of them appearing once. Specimen: blood. The receptor source for this set is a woman aged 70-85 years in good health.

This chain links TRBV18 with TRBJ2-7, with 11 bases aligning to TRBD1. Germline V gene sequence: CDR1 KGHSH, CDR2 LQKENI. V lost 0 bases and J lost 7; bases outside the gene matches: 5. The CDR3 extends over 15 amino acids. CDR3 nucleotides: TGTGCCAGCTCACCACCCGGGACAGGGGGTAGGGAGCAGTACTTC. As protein: CASSPPGTGGREQYF.

This clonotype was seen ten or more times. For the CDR3, the DNA is TGTGCCAGCAGCATCGGGACGAACCAAGAGACCCAGTACTTC. This translates into CASSIGTNQETQYF. The gene calls are TRBV7-9 and TRBJ2-5; D may match TRBD1 or TRBD2 (5 bases each). Trimming shortened V by 5 bases and J by 0 bases, and 10 bases separated the two germline ends. The CDR3 has 14 residues. Germline assignment: CDR1 SEHNR and CDR2 FQNEAQ (reference sequence).

The table lists this clonotype with many counts. V is TRBV7-9 and J is TRBJ2-3; D not resolved. The CDR3 totals 17 residues. The ends were cut back, 1 base at V and 1 base at J, with 15 bases in the middle. Germline-derived CDR1 and CDR2 are SEHNR and FQNEAQ (reference sequence). CDR3 DNA: TGTGCCAGCAGCTTAGGTTCGGCAGGCGCACGCACAGATACGCAGTATTTT. This gives the protein CASSLGSAGARTDTQYF.